These T cell receptor beta chains were read from a single sample in a study of T-cell memory formation after mild COVID-19. MiXCR was run by TCRdb on the 5' RACE reads, yielding one entry per CDR3 protein. In the table there are about 450,000 distinct CDR3 sequences, roughly a quarter of which are singletons. The source material was PBMCs or a T cell subset sorted from them (not recorded which). The receptor set was obtained from an adult woman who had mild COVID-19 (a few samples of this study predate the infection). Cell type and time point are not known. Both conserved end residues are part of each CDR3. A D gene is named only where the DNA matches it firmly. Only part of the rows carry a size: once, few, many, or a class if the clone is expanded.

D gene	clone size	CDR3 length	J gene	V gene	CDR3 protein	CDR3 DNA
-	-	15	TRBJ1-5	TRBV12-3/TRBV12-4	CASSLYGRGDQPQHF	TGTGCCAGCAGTTTATATGGGAGGGGGGATCAGCCCCAGCATTTT
TRBD1	few	14	TRBJ1-5	TRBV6-5	CASRFTGGSQPQHF	TGTGCCAGCAGATTCACAGGGGGCTCCCAGCCCCAGCATTTT
TRBD2	-	16	TRBJ2-1	TRBV15	CATSRARTSVSDEQFF	TGTGCCACCAGCAGGGCCCGGACTAGCGTTTCCGATGAGCAGTTCTTC
-	few	12	TRBJ1-2	TRBV20-1	CSARDEGYGYTF	TGCAGTGCTAGAGATGAGGGCTATGGCTACACCTTC
-	-	12	TRBJ2-3	TRBV3-1	CASSPEVDTQYF	TGTGCCAGCAGCCCCGAGGTAGATACGCAGTATTTT
-	-	15	TRBJ2-5	TRBV4-3	CASSQDLDNQETQYF	TGCGCCAGCAGCCAAGATTTGGACAACCAAGAGACCCAGTACTTC
TRBD2	-	15	TRBJ2-2	TRBV20-1	CSAEPGGAYTGELFF	TGCAGTGCTGAGCCCGGGGGGGCCTACACCGGGGAGCTGTTTTTT
-	many	15	TRBJ2-3	TRBV5-1	CASRPEEAGTDTQYF	TGCGCCAGCAGACCAGAGGAAGCTGGCACAGATACGCAGTATTTT
-	few	16	TRBJ2-2	TRBV5-1	CASSMGGRGGTGELFF	TGCGCCAGCAGCATGGGAGGCAGGGGCGGCACCGGGGAGCTGTTTTTT
-	-	15	TRBJ2-7	TRBV12-3/TRBV12-4	CASSSLGRQGYEQYF	TGTGCCAGCAGTTCCCTGGGGAGGCAGGGCTACGAGCAGTACTTC
-	many	14	TRBJ1-6	TRBV7-8	CASSLDSYNSPLHF	TGTGCCAGCAGCCTCGACTCCTATAATTCACCCCTCCACTTT
-	-	14	TRBJ2-1	TRBV12-3/TRBV12-4	CASRSPGPDNEQFF	TGTGCCAGCAGATCCCCGGGCCCGGACAATGAGCAGTTCTTC